This record looks at one T cell receptor beta chain sequence and its context. These data originate in a study of OX40 agonist ivuxolimab in advanced cancers. Germline assignment: CDR1 WNHNN and CDR2 SYGVQD (reference sequence). This CDR3 comprises 14 residues. The J segment lost 5 bases and the V segment lost 6 bases, leaving 7 bases of the junction unmatched. Only in-frame clones appear in the TCRdb table, and some are missing; sequencing was by immunoSEQ multiplex PCR. Counted here are 40,000 to 60,000 clones, 80% to 90% occurring once; the ten biggest clones make up approximately 10%. The chain recombines TRBV10-1 with TRBJ1-5; 7 bases map to TRBD1. This receptor was taken from an adult with an advanced solid tumor such as melanoma, head and neck, liver or kidney cancer. The specimen comprised CD4+ or CD8+ T cells sorted from blood, sampled in a trial of the OX40 agonist ivuxolimab. The CDR3 DNA is TGCGCCAGCAGCGCCGGGACAGCGGATCAGCCCCAGCATTTT. Amino acid sequence: CASSAGTADQPQHF.